The rows below give T cell receptor beta chains drawn from one sample of a study of CD8+ T cells in alopecia areata. Sequencing was performed with immunoSEQ multiplex PCR; in TCRdb, only in-frame clones are kept and a portion is missing. The top ten clones hold around 0.7% of a sample with about 190,000 clones, 45% to 75% of them seen once. The specimen comprised CD4+ T cells sorted from blood, sampled at week 4, from a patient treated with tofacitinib. The receptor source for this set is a human donor with alopecia areata. CDR3s include the opening cysteine and the closing phenylalanine or tryptophan. A D gene is named only where the DNA matches it firmly. Clone size is stated in some rows and not others, as once, few, many or a class when expanded.

>TRBV4-1|NA|NA|TRBJ1-1
TGCGCCAGCAGCCAAGCAGGGCTCACTGAAGCTTTCTTT
CASSQAGLTEAFF
>TRBV27|NA|NA|TRBJ2-5
TGTGCCAGCAGCCTGGGAGGGGGTCAAGAGACCCAGTACTTC
CASSLGGGQETQYF
>TRBV29-1|NA|NA|TRBJ2-3
TGCAGCGTTCAACGCGACACAGATACGCAGTATTTT
CSVQRDTDTQYF
>TRBV4-2|NA|NA|TRBJ2-7
TGTGCCAGCAGCCAAGACAGTCCCCCTCGGGACGAGCAGTACTTC
CASSQDSPPRDEQYF
>TRBV28|NA|NA|TRBJ2-7
TGTGCCAGCAGTTTAAGAGAGGACGGTTCCTACGAGCAGTACTTC
CASSLREDGSYEQYF
>TRBV30|NA|few|TRBJ2-3
TGTGCCTGGAGCCGGGCTATAGCGTCTAGCACAGATACGCAGTATTTT
CAWSRAIASSTDTQYF
>TRBV30|NA|NA|TRBJ1-3
TGTGCCTCCTCCTCTGGAAACACCATATATTTT
CASSSGNTIYF
>TRBV27|TRBD1|NA|TRBJ2-2
TGTGCCAGCAGTCCCAGCGCGACAGGGAGAACCGGGGAGCTGTTTTTT
CASSPSATGRTGELFF
>TRBV6-5|TRBD2|NA|TRBJ2-5
TGTGCCAGCAGCGGCGGGAGCGCGGAGACCCAGTACTTC
CASSGGSAETQYF
>TRBV29-1|TRBD1|NA|TRBJ1-5
TGCAGCGTTGTGACAGGGTACAATCAGCCCCAGCATTTT
CSVVTGYNQPQHF
>TRBV9|TRBD1|NA|TRBJ1-1
TGTGCCAGCAGCCCAAGGACAGGGGCCTCTGAAGCTTTCTTT
CASSPRTGASEAFF
>TRBV4-3|TRBD2|NA|TRBJ2-4
TGCGCCAGCAGCCAAGCGTCTAGCGGGACGCAAGGAAACATTCAGTACTTC
CASSQASSGTQGNIQYF
>TRBV29-1|NA|NA|TRBJ1-1
TGCAGCGGGGAAATAACGCCTACTGAAGCTTTCTTT
CSGEITPTEAFF
>TRBV29-1|NA|NA|TRBJ1-1
TGCAGCGGTAGACAGAACACTGAAGCTTTCTTT
CSGRQNTEAFF
>TRBV7-9|NA|few|TRBJ1-1
TGTGCCAGCAGCACCACAGAAGCTTTCTTT
CASSTTEAFF
>TRBV2|NA|NA|TRBJ2-7
TGTGCCAGCAGTGAAGCGCGGGGTCCCTACGAGCAGTACTTC
CASSEARGPYEQYF
>TRBV5-4|NA|NA|TRBJ1-1
TGTGCCAGCAGCTTGCAAGACTTGAACACTGAAGCTTTCTTT
CASSLQDLNTEAFF
>TRBV5-4|NA|NA|TRBJ1-4
TGTGCCAGCAGCTCCCGGGACGGTAATGAAAAACTGTTTTTT
CASSSRDGNEKLFF
>TRBV5-1|NA|NA|TRBJ1-2
TGCGCCAGCAGCTCCCAGGAGAGCGACTATGGCTACACCTTC
CASSSQESDYGYTF
>TRBV29-1|NA|NA|TRBJ2-6
TGCAGCGTTGAATCTGAGGCTGGGGCCAACGTCCTGACTTTC
CSVESEAGANVLTF
>TRBV7-2|NA|NA|TRBJ1-2
TGTGCCAGCAGCTTAGATGGAGGGAATGGCTACACCTTC
CASSLDGGNGYTF
>TRBV7-2|NA|NA|TRBJ2-3
TGTGCCAGCAGCTTAGCGTTGGGGACGAGACCAGATACGCAGTATTTT
CASSLALGTRPDTQYF
>TRBV29-1|NA|NA|TRBJ2-6
TGCAGCGCCACGGAGGGGTATTCCGGGGCCAACGTCCTGACTTTC
CSATEGYSGANVLTF
>TRBV28|TRBD2|NA|TRBJ2-2
TGTGCCAGCAGCCTCCGGGACTATTCGAGTGGGCTGTTTTTT
CASSLRDYSSGLFF
>TRBV19|TRBD2|few|TRBJ2-7
TGTGCCAGTAGTGTGGTAGCGGGAACCTACGAGCAGTACTTC
CASSVVAGTYEQYF
>TRBV7-2|NA|NA|TRBJ1-1
TGTGCCAGCAGGCCGACAGGTGGGAACACTGAAGCTTTCTTT
CASRPTGGNTEAFF
>TRBV9|TRBD1|few|TRBJ2-5
TGTGCCAGCACCCGACAGGGGGCCCGGCAAGAGACCCAGTACTTC
CASTRQGARQETQYF
>TRBV6-5|NA|NA|TRBJ1-1
NA
CASSSSREWTEAFF
>TRBV4-3|NA|NA|TRBJ2-3
TGCGCCAGCAGCCAGCCCCGAAGGCCAGATACGCAGTATTTT
CASSQPRRPDTQYF
>TRBV5-1|TRBD1|NA|TRBJ2-2
TGCGCCAGCAGCCCCCAGACAGGGGCCCGGGAGCTGTTTTTT
CASSPQTGARELFF
>TRBV6-5|NA|NA|TRBJ2-5
TGTGCCAGCGGGACCGCAAACCAAGAGACCCAGTACTTC
CASGTANQETQYF